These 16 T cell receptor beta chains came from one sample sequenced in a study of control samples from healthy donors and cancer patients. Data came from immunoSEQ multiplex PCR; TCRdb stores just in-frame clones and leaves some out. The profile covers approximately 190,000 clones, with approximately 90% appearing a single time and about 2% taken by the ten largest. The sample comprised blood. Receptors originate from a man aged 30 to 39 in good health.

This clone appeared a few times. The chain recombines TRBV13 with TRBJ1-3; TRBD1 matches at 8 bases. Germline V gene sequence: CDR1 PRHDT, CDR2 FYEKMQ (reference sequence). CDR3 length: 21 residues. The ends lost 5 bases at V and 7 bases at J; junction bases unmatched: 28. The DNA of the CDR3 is TGTGCCAGCAGCCCGACAGGGGTTCAGTTGGGCAGGGGGGGTATGTTGAACACCATATATTTT. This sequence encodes CASSPTGVQLGRGGMLNTIYF.

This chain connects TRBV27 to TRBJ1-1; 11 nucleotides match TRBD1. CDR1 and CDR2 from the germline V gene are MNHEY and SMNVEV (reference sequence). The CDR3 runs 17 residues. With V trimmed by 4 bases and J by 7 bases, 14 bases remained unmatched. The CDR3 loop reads CASSSPGGTGGRFEAFF. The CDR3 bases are TGTGCCAGCAGTTCGCCAGGGGGGACAGGGGGTCGTTTTGAAGCTTTCTTT.

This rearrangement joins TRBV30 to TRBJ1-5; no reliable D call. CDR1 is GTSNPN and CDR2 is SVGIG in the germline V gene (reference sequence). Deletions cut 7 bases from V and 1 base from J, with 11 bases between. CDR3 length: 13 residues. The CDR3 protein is CASSLGSNQPQHF. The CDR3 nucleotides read TGTGCCTCCTCTCTCGGGAGCAATCAGCCCCAGCATTTT.

The DNA of the CDR3 is TGTGCCAGTAGTATAGATCGGATACCCAAGGTGAGCAATCAGCCCCAGCATTTT. This sequence encodes CASSIDRIPKVSNQPQHF. V and J are TRBV19 and TRBJ1-5; D unresolved. CDR1 and CDR2 from the germline V gene are LNHDA and SQIVND (reference sequence). The ends were cut back, 0 bases at V and 1 base at J, with 16 bases in the middle. The CDR3 has 18 residues. Looking up the rest from reference TRBV19 and TRBJ1-5 gives the full variable domain: DGGITQSPKYLFRKEGQNVTLSCEQNLNHDAMYWYRQDPGQGLRLIYYSQIVNDFQKGDIAEGYSVSREKKESFPLTVTSAQKNPTAFYLCASSIDRIPKVSNQPQHFGDGTRLSIL.

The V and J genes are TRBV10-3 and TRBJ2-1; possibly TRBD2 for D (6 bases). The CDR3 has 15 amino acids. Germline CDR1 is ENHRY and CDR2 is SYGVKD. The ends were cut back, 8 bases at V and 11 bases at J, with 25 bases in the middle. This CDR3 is CAIESWLGGGPKQFF. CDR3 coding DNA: TGTGCCATCGAAAGCTGGTTGGGGGGTGGACCTAAGCAGTTCTTC.

The CDR3: CSVDTGYGYTF. CDR3 in DNA: TGCAGCGTTGATACAGGGTATGGCTACACCTTC. V is TRBV29-1 and J is TRBJ1-2; the D gene is possibly TRBD1 (6 bases). Germline CDR1 SQVTM, CDR2 ANQGSEA. CDR3 length: 11 residues. V lost 3 bases and J lost 5, with 7 bases in between.

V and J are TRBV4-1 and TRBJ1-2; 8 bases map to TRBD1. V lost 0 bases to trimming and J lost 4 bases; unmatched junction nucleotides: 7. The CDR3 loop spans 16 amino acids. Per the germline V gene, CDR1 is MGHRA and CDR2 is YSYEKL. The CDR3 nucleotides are TGCGCCAGCAGCCAAGATACAGTAGGACAGGGCTATGGCTACACCTTC. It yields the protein CASSQDTVGQGYGYTF.

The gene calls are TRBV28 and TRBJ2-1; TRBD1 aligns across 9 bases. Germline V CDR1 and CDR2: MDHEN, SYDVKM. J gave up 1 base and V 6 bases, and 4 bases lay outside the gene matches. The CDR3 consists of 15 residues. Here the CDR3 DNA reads TGTGCCAGCAGGGCCGGGACAGGGTCCTACAATGAGCAGTTCTTC. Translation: CASRAGTGSYNEQFF.

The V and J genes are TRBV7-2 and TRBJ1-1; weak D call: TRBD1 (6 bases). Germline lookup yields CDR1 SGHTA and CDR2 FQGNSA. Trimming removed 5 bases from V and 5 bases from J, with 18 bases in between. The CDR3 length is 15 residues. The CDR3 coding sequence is TGTGCCAGCAGCCCTCGGGGGCGCGTACGAACTGAAGCTTTCTTT. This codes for CASSPRGRVRTEAFF.

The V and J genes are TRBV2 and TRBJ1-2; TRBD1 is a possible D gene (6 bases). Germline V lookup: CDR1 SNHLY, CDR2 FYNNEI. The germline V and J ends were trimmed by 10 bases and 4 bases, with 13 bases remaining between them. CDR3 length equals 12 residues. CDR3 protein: CANGDTTYGYTF. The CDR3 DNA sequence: TGTGCCAATGGGGACACCACCTATGGCTACACCTTC.

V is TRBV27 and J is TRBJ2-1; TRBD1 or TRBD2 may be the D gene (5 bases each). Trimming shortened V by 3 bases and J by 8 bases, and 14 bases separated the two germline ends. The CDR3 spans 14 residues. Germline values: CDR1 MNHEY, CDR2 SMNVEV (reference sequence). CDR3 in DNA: TGTGCCAGCAGTTTTGGGTCCCTGGGGGATGAGCAGTTCTTC. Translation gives CASSFGSLGDEQFF.

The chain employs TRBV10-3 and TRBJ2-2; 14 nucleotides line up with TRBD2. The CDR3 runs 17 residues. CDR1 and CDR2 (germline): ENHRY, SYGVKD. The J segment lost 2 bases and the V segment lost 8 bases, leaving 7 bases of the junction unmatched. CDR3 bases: TGTGCCATCCGAGGACTAGCGGGGGGTCGTAACACCGGGGAGCTGTTTTTT. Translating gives CAIRGLAGGRNTGELFF.

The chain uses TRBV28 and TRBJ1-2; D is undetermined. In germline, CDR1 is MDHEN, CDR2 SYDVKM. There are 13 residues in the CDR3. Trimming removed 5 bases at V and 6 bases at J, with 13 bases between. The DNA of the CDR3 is TGTGCCAGCAGTCTTTCTCACCGGAATGGCTACACCTTC. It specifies CASSLSHRNGYTF.

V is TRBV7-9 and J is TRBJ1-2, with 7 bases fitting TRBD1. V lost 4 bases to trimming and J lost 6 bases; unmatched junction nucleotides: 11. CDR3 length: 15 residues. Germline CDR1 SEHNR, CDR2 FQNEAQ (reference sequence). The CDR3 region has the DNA TGTGCCAGCAGCTCACGCCTTTGGACAGGAGATGGCTACACCTTC. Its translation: CASSSRLWTGDGYTF.

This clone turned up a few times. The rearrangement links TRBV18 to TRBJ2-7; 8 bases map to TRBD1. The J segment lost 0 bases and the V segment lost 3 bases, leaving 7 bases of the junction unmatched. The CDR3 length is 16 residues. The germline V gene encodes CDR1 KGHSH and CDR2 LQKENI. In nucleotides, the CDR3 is TGTGCCAGCTCACCTCAGGACAGGGATAGCTCCTACGAGCAGTACTTC. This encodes CASSPQDRDSSYEQYF. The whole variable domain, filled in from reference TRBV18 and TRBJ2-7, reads NAGVMQNPRHLVRRRGQEARLRCSPMKGHSHVYWYRQLPEEGLKFMVYLQKENIIDESGMPKERFSAEFPKEGPSILRIQQVVRGDSAAYFCASSPQDRDSSYEQYFGPGTRLTVT.

The CDR3 loop reads CASSLREEQPQHF. CDR3 DNA: TGTGCCAGCAGTTTGAGGGAGGAGCAGCCCCAGCATTTT. V usage is TRBV12-3 or TRBV12-4 and J usage is TRBJ1-5; D is ambiguous. Trimming took 3 bases from V and 7 from J, leaving 10 bases between them. The CDR3 spans 13 residues.